The 23 T cell receptor beta chains in this list originate from one sample, sequenced in a study of cytomegalovirus exposure and HLA in healthy donors. Generated by immunoSEQ multiplex PCR, the TCRdb table keeps only in-frame clones and is missing some. The profile shows under 100,000 clones, roughly 95% of them singletons. The material sequenced was PBMCs. Receptor source: a woman in her late teens or twenties in good health and CMV-seronegative.

V usage is TRBV5-1 and J usage is TRBJ2-4; 7 nucleotides align to TRBD2. Germline loops: CDR1 SGHRS, CDR2 YFSETQ. This CDR3 comprises 14 residues. V was pared by 0 bases and J by 8 bases, with 5 bases of the junction left unmatched. The CDR3 nucleotides are TGCGCCAGCAGCTTGGGGGAGGGTCCCCACATTCAGTACTTC. The encoded protein is CASSLGEGPHIQYF.

The chain employs TRBV18 and TRBJ2-2; D remains unclear. Germline values: CDR1 KGHSH, CDR2 LQKENI. V was cut by 3 bases and J by 1 base, with 9 bases left in between. CDR3 length: 15 amino acids. CDR3 bases: TGTGCCAGCTCACCCCCCCGGGTGAACACCGGGGAGCTGTTTTTT. Translated, it gives CASSPPRVNTGELFF.

This chain links TRBV7-2 with TRBJ2-7; 10 nucleotides line up with TRBD1. Germline loops: CDR1 SGHTA, CDR2 FQGNSA. The CDR3 is 15 residues long. Trimming removed 4 bases from V and 7 bases from J; junction bases left unmatched: 10. The CDR3 nucleotides read TGTGCCAGCAGCTCCGCGGGACAGGGGATAGGTGAGCAGTACTTC. Residues: CASSSAGQGIGEQYF.

This chain links TRBV19 with TRBJ1-1; perhaps TRBD1 as D (6 bases). Germline assignment: CDR1 LNHDA and CDR2 SQIVND (reference sequence). V gave up 5 bases and J gave up 0 bases, with 13 bases separating them. The CDR3 length is 15 residues. DNA for the CDR3: TGTGCCAGTAGTCCCCGACAGGAGGTGAACACTGAAGCTTTCTTT. Protein: CASSPRQEVNTEAFF.

This sequence joins TRBV28 and TRBJ2-2; 7 bases fit TRBD2. The J segment lost 5 bases and the V segment lost 5 bases, leaving 8 bases of the junction unmatched. Germline V gene lookup returns CDR1 MDHEN and CDR2 SYDVKM. CDR3 length equals 15 residues. The CDR3 DNA follows: TGTGCCAGCAGTCAACCGGGACTACAAACCGGGGAGCTGTTTTTT. This sequence encodes CASSQPGLQTGELFF.

The CDR3 here is CASSLGDRVSGNTIYF. The CDR3 DNA sequence: TGCGCCAGCAGCTTGGGTGACAGGGTGTCTGGAAACACCATATATTTT. The rearrangement joins TRBV5-1 to TRBJ1-3, with 7 nucleotides matching TRBD1. CDR1 and CDR2 from the germline V gene are SGHRS and YFSETQ. The V and J ends lost 0 bases and 1 base, in that order; junction bases with no gene match: 4. The CDR3 has 16 amino acids.

This clone was recorded once. The gene calls are TRBV30 and TRBJ1-1, with D hard to call. V lost 8 bases and J 0 bases, leaving 25 bases between the germline ends. Germline CDR1 GTSNPN, CDR2 SVGIG (reference sequence). There are 17 residues in the CDR3. The CDR3 protein is CAPEFLLQRVMNTEAFF. DNA for the CDR3: TGTGCCCCGGAGTTTTTATTGCAGCGGGTGATGAACACTGAAGCTTTCTTT.

The J gene is TRBJ1-6, the V gene TRBV5-1; D remains ambiguous. Trimming shortened V by 3 bases and J by 6 bases, and 7 bases separated the two germline ends. From germline, CDR1 is SGHRS and CDR2 YFSETQ. CDR3 size: 13 residues. CDR3 in amino acids: CASSSNTNSPLHF. Here the CDR3 DNA reads TGCGCCAGCAGCTCCAACACTAATTCACCCCTCCACTTT.

This clone was observed a handful of times. The chain has TRBV2 and TRBJ1-1; D perhaps matches TRBD1 (5 bases). The germline V and J ends were trimmed by 7 bases and 0 bases, with 12 bases remaining between them. This CDR3 has 14 amino acids. CDR1 is SNHLY and CDR2 is FYNNEI in the germline V gene. CDR3 sequence: CASIQGHMNTEAFF. The CDR3 bases are TGTGCCAGCATCCAAGGACACATGAACACTGAAGCTTTCTTT.

This chain joins TRBV11-2 and TRBJ2-5; D gene ambiguous. The V end lost 0 bases, the J end lost 2 bases, and 7 bases lay between the germline ends. CDR3 length: 14 residues. Looked up from germline, CDR1 is SGHAT and CDR2 is FQNNGV. This CDR3 is CASSLDGSQETQYF. For the CDR3, the DNA is TGTGCCAGCAGCTTAGATGGCAGTCAAGAGACCCAGTACTTC.

The chain joins TRBV28 to TRBJ1-2; maybe TRBD1 (6 bases). The germline CDR1 and CDR2 sequences are MDHEN and SYDVKM. The germline V and J ends were trimmed by 7 bases and 8 bases, with 11 bases remaining between them. The length of the CDR3 is 11 residues. CDR3 DNA sequence: TGTGCCAGCACAGACAGGAGCGGCTACACCTTC. This gives the protein CASTDRSGYTF.

This sequence joins TRBV19 and TRBJ2-2; TRBD1 matches 7 bases. CDR1 and CDR2 (germline): LNHDA, SQIVND (reference sequence). Germline trimming cut 3 bases from V and 4 bases from J; bases unmatched to any gene: 8. This CDR3 comprises 16 residues. The CDR3 nucleotides read TGTGCCAGTAGTATCTTGGTGTCAGGGGGCACCGGGGAGCTGTTTTTT. As protein: CASSILVSGGTGELFF.

The V gene is TRBV10-1, the J gene TRBJ1-2, with D perhaps matching TRBD1 (5 bases). Germline V lookup: CDR1 WNHNN, CDR2 SYGVQD (reference sequence). V was clipped by 1 base and J by 7 bases, with 10 bases between them. The CDR3 sequence is 13 residues long. The CDR3 DNA follows: TGCGCCAGCAGTGAGTTCCGGGGGTTTGGCTACACCTTC. Amino acid sequence: CASSEFRGFGYTF.

V gene TRBV5-4 combines with J gene TRBJ2-1; 9 bases agree with TRBD2. Losses at the gene ends were 3 bases for V and 6 bases for J; bases not matched to a gene: 7. The CDR3 consists of 15 residues. Looked up from germline, CDR1 is SGHNT and CDR2 is YYREEE (reference sequence). CDR3 region: CASSYSSGSGNEQFF. CDR3 nucleotides: TGTGCCAGCAGCTATAGTAGCGGGAGTGGCAATGAGCAGTTCTTC.

J is TRBJ2-2 and V is TRBV30; 13 bases line up with TRBD2. This CDR3 is built from 17 residues. After removal of 3 bases from V and 7 bases from J, the junction contained 11 bases not matched to a gene. The germline CDR1 and CDR2 sequences are GTSNPN and SVGIG (reference sequence). The DNA of the CDR3 is TGTGCCTGGAGGTTGACTAGCGGGAGGCTCCTTAACGGGGAGCTGTTTTTT. This encodes CAWRLTSGRLLNGELFF.

The chain combines TRBV6-6 with TRBJ2-7; possible D gene TRBD2, 6 bases. The CDR3 runs to 13 residues. Trimming removed 8 bases at V and 2 bases at J, with 13 bases between. The germline V gene encodes CDR1 MNHNY and CDR2 SVGAGI (reference sequence). DNA of the CDR3: TGTGCCAGCTCCGGGGACTTGACCTACGAGCAGTACTTC. Translation: CASSGDLTYEQYF.

The chain couples TRBV28 to TRBJ2-7; 7 bases map to TRBD1. The CDR3 sequence is 15 residues long. The germline V gene has CDR1 MDHEN and CDR2 SYDVKM. The V and J ends lost 5 bases and 4 bases, in that order; junction bases with no gene match: 11. CDR3 in amino acids: CASSQPDRALYEQYF. For the CDR3, the DNA is TGTGCCAGCAGTCAGCCTGACAGGGCCCTATACGAGCAGTACTTC. Full variable domain (rest looked up from reference TRBV28 and TRBJ2-7): DVKVTQSSRYLVKRTGEKVFLECVQDMDHENMFWYRQDPGLGLRLIYFSYDVKMKEKGDIPEGYSVSREKKERFSLILESASTNQTSMYLCASSQPDRALYEQYFGPGTRLTVT.

The chain joins TRBV11-2 to TRBJ2-7; 10 bases match TRBD2. CDR1 is SGHAT, CDR2 FQNNGV, per germline. The CDR3 runs 16 residues. J lost 0 bases, V lost 2 bases, and 4 bases had no gene match. CDR3 coding DNA: TGTGCCAGCAGCTTACTAACTAGCGGGGACTCCTACGAGCAGTACTTC. It encodes CASSLLTSGDSYEQYF.

As DNA, the CDR3 is TGTACGAACACGGGGGCGGGAGGGCCGGAGACCCAGTACTTC. Amino acids: CTNTGAGGPETQYF. The chain joins TRBV18 to TRBJ2-5, with 9 positions matching TRBD2. Per the germline V gene, CDR1 is KGHSH and CDR2 is LQKENI. This CDR3 has 14 residues.

This clone was counted once. This chain links TRBV7-2 with TRBJ1-5; weak D call: TRBD1 (5 bases). V lost 5 bases and J 5 bases, leaving 10 bases between the germline ends. From germline, CDR1 is SGHTA and CDR2 FQGNSA. The CDR3 length is 13 residues. The CDR3 DNA is TGTGCCAGCAGCCCCGGCAGGGATCAGCCCCAGCATTTT. This codes for CASSPGRDQPQHF.

The J gene is TRBJ1-1, the V gene TRBV18, with unresolved D. V lost 3 bases and J lost 5, with 13 bases in between. The CDR3 spans 14 residues. Germline CDR1 KGHSH, CDR2 LQKENI. The CDR3 loop reads CASSPVMMRTEAFF. In DNA, the CDR3 is TGTGCCAGCTCACCGGTGATGATGAGGACTGAAGCTTTCTTT.

The DNA for the CDR3 is TGTGCCACCAGCAGAGTACGAGGAATTCGAGCTTTCTTT. It specifies CATSRVRGIRAFF. V usage is TRBV15 and J usage is TRBJ1-1; D gene unclear. CDR3 size: 13 residues. The germline V gene has CDR1 LNHNV and CDR2 YYDKDF (reference sequence). With 1 base removed from V and 10 bases from J, the gap between germline ends came to 13 bases.

The chain carries TRBV11-2 and TRBJ2-5; 9 positions match TRBD1. V lost 5 bases to trimming and J lost 4 bases; unmatched junction nucleotides: 11. This CDR3 has 16 amino acids. Germline assignment: CDR1 SGHAT and CDR2 FQNNGV. CDR3: CASSHIGQGRGETQYF. CDR3 bases: TGTGCCAGCAGCCATATTGGACAGGGGCGAGGAGAGACCCAGTACTTC.